This TCR beta chain was sequenced for a study of CD8 T cells in Susac syndrome. The CDR3 is 14 amino acids. The ends were cut back, 2 bases at V and 1 base at J, with 10 bases in the middle. In germline, CDR1 is SGDLS, CDR2 YYNGEE. Treatment-naive patients with stable or active relapsing-remitting disease served as multiple sclerosis controls. The authors reverse transcribed 0.5 to 1 ug RNA with random hexamers. Across 54 Vbeta and 13 Jbeta, immunoSEQ multiplex PCR amplified TCR beta CDR3. TCRdb itself ran the immunoSEQ multiplex PCR reads through MiXCR, one entry per CDR3 protein. The profile shows 330,000 or so distinct CDR3 sequences, 85% of them singletons.

The sequencing sample was made of CD8+ T cells from PBMCs. The TCR comes from a human donor with multiple sclerosis. The chain has TRBV9 and TRBJ2-7; a weak D match, TRBD2 (5 bases). CDR3 region: CASSVTGISYEQYF. CDR3 sequence (DNA): TGTGCCAGCAGCGTGACGGGGATTTCCTACGAGCAGTACTTC. Filled out from reference TRBV9 and TRBJ2-7, the complete variable domain reads DSGVTQTPKHLITATGQRVTLRCSPRSGDLSVYWYQQSLDQGLQFLIQYYNGEERAKGNILERFSAQQFPDLHSELNLSSLELGDSALYFCASSVTGISYEQYFGPGTRLTVT.